The sequence of this T cell receptor beta chain was determined in a study of T cells in Graves' hyperthyroidism and ophthalmopathy. Amplification of TCR beta CDR3 regions used RNA as the template. The study used the HTBI primer set for a first-round RT-PCR of the TCR CDR3. TCRdb recomputed calls from the multiplex PCR reads with MiXCR, one row per CDR3 protein. The sample lists around 600,000 distinct CDR3 sequences, less than 45% occurring once. The clonotype originates from an adult man with Graves' disease, either hyperthyroidism or ophthalmopathy (not recorded which). Sequences were obtained from peripheral blood or thyroid tissue (not recorded which).

The CDR3 bases are TGCAGTGCTAGAGATAGCGGGGGGCGAGATTCACCCCTCCACTTT. It translates to CSARDSGGRDSPLHF. V usage is TRBV20-1 and J usage is TRBJ1-6, with D tentatively TRBD1 (6 bases). There are 15 residues in the CDR3. Germline V gene sequence: CDR1 DFQATT, CDR2 SNEGSKA (reference sequence). V was clipped by 0 bases and J by 8 bases, with 14 bases between them.